This is a list of T cell receptor beta chains from one sample in a study of cytotoxic CD8 clonotypes in ibrutinib-treated CLL. The method was immunoSEQ multiplex PCR; TCRdb's version includes in-frame clones alone and lacks a portion of them. The sample has some 300,000 clones; roughly 79% are singletons. The sequencing used PBMCs, collected before ibrutinib treatment. All receptors come from a human donor with chronic lymphocytic leukemia. Each CDR3 is given with its conserved first and last residue. The order of the fields is V gene, clone size, D gene, CDR3 length, J gene, CDR3 DNA, CDR3 protein. A D gene is named only where the DNA matches it firmly. Expanded clones get a size class; other rows say once, few or many, or leave the size out.

V gene: TRBV29-1
clone size: -
D gene: -
CDR3 length: 10
J gene: TRBJ2-5
CDR3 DNA: TGCAGCGTTGTAGGAGAGACCCAGTACTTC
CDR3 protein: CSVVGETQYF

V gene: TRBV30
clone size: -
D gene: -
CDR3 length: 14
J gene: TRBJ2-2
CDR3 DNA: TGTGCCTGGAGTCGTTCAGGCGGGCCCGGGGAGCTGTTTTTT
CDR3 protein: CAWSRSGGPGELFF

V gene: TRBV13
clone size: once
D gene: -
CDR3 length: 15
J gene: TRBJ1-1
CDR3 DNA: TGTGCCAGCAGCCCCTCTGATCAGGGTACCACTGAAGCTTTCTTT
CDR3 protein: CASSPSDQGTTEAFF

V gene: TRBV5-1
clone size: -
D gene: -
CDR3 length: 18
J gene: TRBJ2-6
CDR3 DNA: TGCGCCAGCAGCTTGGACGTGGTTTTTCGGCGTGCGGCCAACGTCCTGACTTTC
CDR3 protein: CASSLDVVFRRAANVLTF

V gene: TRBV11-2
clone size: -
D gene: TRBD2
CDR3 length: 19
J gene: TRBJ2-1
CDR3 DNA: TGTGCCAGCAGCTTACACAGGACTAGCGGGAGGGGCGCCTACAATGAGCAGTTCTTC
CDR3 protein: CASSLHRTSGRGAYNEQFF

V gene: TRBV25-1
clone size: -
D gene: -
CDR3 length: 13
J gene: TRBJ2-5
CDR3 DNA: TGTGCCAGCAGCGCTGGCGGCCAAGAGACCCAGTACTTC
CDR3 protein: CASSAGGQETQYF

V gene: TRBV5-1
clone size: -
D gene: TRBD2
CDR3 length: 13
J gene: TRBJ2-5
CDR3 DNA: TGCGCCAGCAGCCTAGGAGCGGGAAAGCCCCAGTACTTC
CDR3 protein: CASSLGAGKPQYF

V gene: TRBV7-9
clone size: -
D gene: -
CDR3 length: 15
J gene: TRBJ2-3
CDR3 DNA: TGTGCCAGCAGCCCCGAAACTATGCGCACAGATACGCAGTATTTT
CDR3 protein: CASSPETMRTDTQYF

V gene: TRBV5-1
clone size: -
D gene: TRBD2
CDR3 length: 15
J gene: TRBJ2-5
CDR3 DNA: TGCGCCAGCAGCTTCGGGACTAGCGGAAAAGAGACCCAGTACTTC
CDR3 protein: CASSFGTSGKETQYF

V gene: TRBV5-1
clone size: -
D gene: -
CDR3 length: 16
J gene: TRBJ2-7
CDR3 DNA: TGCGCCAGCAGCCCCCCGCTGGGGGTCCTCTCCTACGAGCAGTACTTC
CDR3 protein: CASSPPLGVLSYEQYF

V gene: TRBV5-4
clone size: -
D gene: TRBD1
CDR3 length: 20
J gene: TRBJ2-6
CDR3 DNA: TGTGCCAGCAGTACGCCAAACATCGGGACAGGGGGCGCTGGGGCCAACGTCCTGACTTTC
CDR3 protein: CASSTPNIGTGGAGANVLTF

V gene: TRBV7-9
clone size: -
D gene: TRBD2
CDR3 length: 15
J gene: TRBJ2-1
CDR3 DNA: TGTGCCAGCAGCTTTATTAGCGGGAGTATCAATGAGCAGTTCTTC
CDR3 protein: CASSFISGSINEQFF

V gene: TRBV19
clone size: -
D gene: -
CDR3 length: 16
J gene: TRBJ1-5
CDR3 DNA: TGTGCCAGTAGTATGGGCGGCAGGGCAATCAATCAGCCCCAGCATTTT
CDR3 protein: CASSMGGRAINQPQHF

V gene: TRBV4-3
clone size: -
D gene: -
CDR3 length: 15
J gene: TRBJ1-5
CDR3 DNA: TGCGCCAGCAGCCAAGATTTAGGGATCCCTCAGCCCCAGCATTTT
CDR3 protein: CASSQDLGIPQPQHF

V gene: TRBV5-1
clone size: -
D gene: -
CDR3 length: 14
J gene: TRBJ2-3
CDR3 DNA: TGCGCCAGCAGCGCAGGACAATCCACAGATACGCAGTATTTT
CDR3 protein: CASSAGQSTDTQYF

V gene: TRBV9
clone size: -
D gene: -
CDR3 length: 19
J gene: TRBJ1-2
CDR3 DNA: TGTGCCAGCAGCCCCCGGGTCCTAAAAACCCCACTCGCTAACTATGGCTACACCTTC
CDR3 protein: CASSPRVLKTPLANYGYTF

V gene: TRBV30
clone size: few
D gene: -
CDR3 length: 13
J gene: TRBJ2-2
CDR3 DNA: TGTGCCTGGAGTGTATGGGGCGGCGGGGAGCTGTTTTTT
CDR3 protein: CAWSVWGGGELFF

V gene: TRBV6-1
clone size: -
D gene: -
CDR3 length: 14
J gene: TRBJ1-5
CDR3 DNA: TGTGCCAGCAGTGAAGTGGGCCGAAGACAGCCCCAGCATTTT
CDR3 protein: CASSEVGRRQPQHF

V gene: TRBV5-4
clone size: -
D gene: TRBD1
CDR3 length: 14
J gene: TRBJ2-4
CDR3 DNA: TGTGCCAGCAGCTTGGCGGACAGGGCAAACATTCAGTACTTC
CDR3 protein: CASSLADRANIQYF

V gene: TRBV30
clone size: -
D gene: -
CDR3 length: 13
J gene: TRBJ1-2
CDR3 DNA: TGTGCCTGGAATGGGGACCCCCACTATGGCTACACCTTC
CDR3 protein: CAWNGDPHYGYTF

V gene: TRBV5-1
clone size: -
D gene: -
CDR3 length: 15
J gene: TRBJ1-2
CDR3 DNA: TGCGCCAGCAGCTTGGGTGGCGGGGCAGGGTCTGGCTACACCTTC
CDR3 protein: CASSLGGGAGSGYTF

V gene: TRBV19
clone size: few
D gene: -
CDR3 length: 12
J gene: TRBJ1-2
CDR3 DNA: TGTGCCAGTAGAAAGGGGATCGATGGCTACACCTTC
CDR3 protein: CASRKGIDGYTF

V gene: TRBV2
clone size: -
D gene: -
CDR3 length: 11
J gene: TRBJ2-7
CDR3 DNA: TGTGCCAGCTTACAGCTCTACGAGCAGTACTTC
CDR3 protein: CASLQLYEQYF

V gene: TRBV27
clone size: few
D gene: -
CDR3 length: 14
J gene: TRBJ1-1
CDR3 DNA: TGTGCCAGCAGTTTAGCAGGACTGAACACTGAAGCTTTCTTT
CDR3 protein: CASSLAGLNTEAFF

V gene: TRBV6-4
clone size: -
D gene: -
CDR3 length: 14
J gene: TRBJ2-1
CDR3 DNA: TGTGCCAGCAGTGTAGCGGACTCCTACAATGAGCAGTTCTTC
CDR3 protein: CASSVADSYNEQFF

V gene: TRBV4-1
clone size: -
D gene: TRBD1
CDR3 length: 16
J gene: TRBJ2-7
CDR3 DNA: TGCGCCAGCAGCCAAGATGGGACAGGGGGCGCCTACGAGCAGTACTTC
CDR3 protein: CASSQDGTGGAYEQYF

V gene: TRBV11-2
clone size: -
D gene: -
CDR3 length: 14
J gene: TRBJ2-5
CDR3 DNA: TGTGCCAGCAGCTTAGATGACAGAGGAGAGACCCAGTACTTC
CDR3 protein: CASSLDDRGETQYF

V gene: TRBV10-3
clone size: -
D gene: TRBD2
CDR3 length: 16
J gene: TRBJ2-1
CDR3 DNA: TGTGCCATCAGGCGCCATTTGGCGGGAGACTACAATGAGCAGTTCTTC
CDR3 protein: CAIRRHLAGDYNEQFF

V gene: TRBV5-5
clone size: once
D gene: TRBD2
CDR3 length: 13
J gene: TRBJ2-7
CDR3 DNA: TGTGCCAGCAGCTTGAGACTAGCGGGTGAGCAGTACTTC
CDR3 protein: CASSLRLAGEQYF

V gene: TRBV5-1
clone size: -
D gene: TRBD1
CDR3 length: 14
J gene: TRBJ2-3
CDR3 DNA: TGCGCCAGCAACCCTAACAGGGGGCAAGATACGCAGTATTTT
CDR3 protein: CASNPNRGQDTQYF

V gene: TRBV19
clone size: few
D gene: -
CDR3 length: 15
J gene: TRBJ1-2
CDR3 DNA: TGTGCCAGTAGTATAAGGACCCCGTTGAACTATGGCTACACCTTC
CDR3 protein: CASSIRTPLNYGYTF

V gene: TRBV10-2
clone size: -
D gene: TRBD2
CDR3 length: 16
J gene: TRBJ2-3
CDR3 DNA: TGCGCCAGCAGTGAAATAGCGGGAGGGCCCCCAGATACGCAGTATTTT
CDR3 protein: CASSEIAGGPPDTQYF

V gene: TRBV11-1
clone size: -
D gene: TRBD1
CDR3 length: 15
J gene: TRBJ2-2
CDR3 DNA: TGTGCCAGCAGCTTAGAGGACAGGGGCATCGGGGAGCTGTTTTTT
CDR3 protein: CASSLEDRGIGELFF

V gene: TRBV6-1
clone size: few
D gene: -
CDR3 length: 14
J gene: TRBJ2-7
CDR3 DNA: TGTGCCACCTCCCGTTTTGGGGGGCAGGAAGAGCAGTACTTC
CDR3 protein: CATSRFGGQEEQYF

V gene: TRBV27
clone size: -
D gene: TRBD1
CDR3 length: 13
J gene: TRBJ1-5
CDR3 DNA: TGTGCCAGCAGGGGACAGCAGCACCAGCCCCAGCATTTT
CDR3 protein: CASRGQQHQPQHF

V gene: TRBV30
clone size: -
D gene: -
CDR3 length: 14
J gene: TRBJ1-2
CDR3 DNA: TGTGCCTGGAGCCTCGGGACTTCCAGGGGTGGCTACACCTTC
CDR3 protein: CAWSLGTSRGGYTF

V gene: TRBV7-8
clone size: once
D gene: -
CDR3 length: 16
J gene: TRBJ2-7
CDR3 DNA: TGTGCCAGCAGCTTAGGGGGTCCATTACACACCTACGAGCAGTACTTC
CDR3 protein: CASSLGGPLHTYEQYF

V gene: TRBV7-3
clone size: few
D gene: TRBD2
CDR3 length: 16
J gene: TRBJ2-2
CDR3 DNA: TGTGCCAGCAGCTTAGCGGGACTAGCGGGAGTTGGGGAGCTGTTTTTT
CDR3 protein: CASSLAGLAGVGELFF

V gene: TRBV2
clone size: -
D gene: -
CDR3 length: 15
J gene: TRBJ2-2
CDR3 DNA: TGTGCCAGCAGCGGGAGCAGTAGCGGCACCGGGGAGCTGTTTTTT
CDR3 protein: CASSGSSSGTGELFF

V gene: TRBV19
clone size: -
D gene: -
CDR3 length: 12
J gene: TRBJ1-2
CDR3 DNA: TGTGCCAGTAGTATCCCGGGGTATGGCTACACCTTC
CDR3 protein: CASSIPGYGYTF

V gene: TRBV10-1
clone size: -
D gene: TRBD1
CDR3 length: 17
J gene: TRBJ2-2
CDR3 DNA: TGCGCCAGCAGTGAGTCCCGGGACAGGGGAAACACCGGGGAGCTGTTTTTT
CDR3 protein: CASSESRDRGNTGELFF

V gene: TRBV19
clone size: few
D gene: TRBD2
CDR3 length: 17
J gene: TRBJ2-2
CDR3 DNA: TGTGCCAGTAGTATTCTAAGCGGGAGAGGGGGCACCGGGGAGCTGTTTTTT
CDR3 protein: CASSILSGRGGTGELFF

V gene: TRBV29-1
clone size: -
D gene: -
CDR3 length: 13
J gene: TRBJ2-1
CDR3 DNA: TGCAGCGTTGAAGACAGGGTAGACAATGAGCAGTTCTTC
CDR3 protein: CSVEDRVDNEQFF